This T cell receptor beta chain was recorded in a study of cytomegalovirus exposure and HLA in healthy donors. The germline V gene has CDR1 LGHNA and CDR2 YNFKEQ. The V segment lost 0 bases and the J segment 10 bases; nucleotides outside the gene matches: 12. This CDR3 comprises 16 residues. Those who donated were healthy bone marrow donors. Notes on this clone: As yet, its antigen is unknown.

PCR involved 60 Vbeta and 13 Jbeta primers. The protocol was immunoSEQ multiplex PCR, while the TCRdb copy is restricted to in-frame clones and leaves out a portion. The sample holds about 190,000 clones, approximately 75% seen once. General study points: The CMV antigen specificity of a few CMV-associated chains was confirmed through in vitro analysis. With later analysis, a missense DCLRE1C variant became linked to TCR beta V- and J-gene trimming.

This chain joins TRBV4-2 and TRBJ2-1; 7 nucleotides agree with TRBD2. The source material was PBMCs. The TCR sequence derives from a man younger than 45 in good health and CMV-seropositive. The CDR3 sequence: CASSQEGGSTVLEQFF. In DNA form, the CDR3 reads TGTGCCAGCAGCCAAGAAGGCGGGAGTACTGTCCTCGAGCAGTTCTTC.